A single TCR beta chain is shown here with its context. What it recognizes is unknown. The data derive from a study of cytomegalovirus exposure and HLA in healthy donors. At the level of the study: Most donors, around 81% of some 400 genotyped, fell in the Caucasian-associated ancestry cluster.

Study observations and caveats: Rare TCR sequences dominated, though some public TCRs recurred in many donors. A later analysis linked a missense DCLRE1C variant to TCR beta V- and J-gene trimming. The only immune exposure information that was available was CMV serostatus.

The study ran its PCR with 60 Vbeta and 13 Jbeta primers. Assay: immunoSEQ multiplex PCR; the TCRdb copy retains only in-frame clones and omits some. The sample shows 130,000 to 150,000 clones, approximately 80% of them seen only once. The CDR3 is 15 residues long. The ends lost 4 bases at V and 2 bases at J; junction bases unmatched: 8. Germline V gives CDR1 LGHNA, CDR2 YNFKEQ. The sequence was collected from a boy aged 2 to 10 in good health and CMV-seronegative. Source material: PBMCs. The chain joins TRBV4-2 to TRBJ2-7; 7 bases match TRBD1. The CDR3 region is CASSRDSGQPYEQYF. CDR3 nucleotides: TGTGCCAGCAGCCGAGATTCGGGACAGCCCTACGAGCAGTACTTC.